The 12 T cell receptor beta chains given below trace back to one sample, sequenced in a study of monozygotic twins with inflammatory bowel disease. TCRdb re-called the 5' RACE reads; every CDR3 protein appears as one record, without DNA. This repertoire includes under 350,000 distinct CDR3 sequences. Sequencing input: blood. The origin of the receptors is a human donor with ulcerative colitis or Crohn's disease, or a healthy co-twin of an affected twin (not recorded which).

V usage is TRBV19 and J usage is TRBJ2-1; TCRdb gives TRBD2 as the D gene, but with no DNA this cannot be confirmed. The germline gives CDR1 LNHDA, CDR2 SQIVND (reference sequence). The CDR3 consists of 15 residues. CDR3 protein: CASHEKGLAYNEQFF.

This sequence joins TRBV7-9 and TRBJ2-7; TCRdb outputs TRBD1, but without DNA this stays unchecked. CDR3 length: 14 residues. CDR1 is SEHNR, CDR2 FQNEAQ, per germline (reference sequence). The CDR3 loop is CASSNRDRVYEQYF.

The rearrangement joins TRBV7-2 to TRBJ1-5. The germline V gene encodes CDR1 SGHTA and CDR2 FQGNSA. The length of the CDR3 is 15 residues. CDR3 amino acids: CASSLDALSNQPQHF.

The chain couples TRBV4-3 to TRBJ1-1. CDR3 size: 14 residues. Germline lookup yields CDR1 LGHNA and CDR2 YSLEER. This CDR3 reads CASSQDIRRTEAFF.

The rearrangement links TRBV4-3 to TRBJ1-2. Per germline, CDR1 LGHNA and CDR2 YSLEER. The CDR3 runs to 15 residues. The CDR3 protein is CASSQEILANYGYTF.

V and J are TRBV6-5 and TRBJ2-2; lacking DNA, the TRBD2 call made by TCRdb goes unchecked. This CDR3 comprises 17 residues. Germline CDR1 reads MNHEY; CDR2 reads SVGAGI. The CDR3 sequence: CASSRTSGGGDTGELFF.

This rearrangement joins TRBV7-9 to TRBJ1-6; lacking DNA, the TRBD1 call made by TCRdb goes unchecked. CDR3 size: 14 residues. CDR1 and CDR2 (germline): SEHNR, FQNEAQ (reference sequence). CDR3 loop: CASKTGAYNSPLHF.

The rearrangement uses TRBV5-1 and TRBJ2-7. Germline V gene data show CDR1 as SGHRS and CDR2 as YFSETQ. This CDR3 has 16 amino acids. This chain's CDR3 is CASSKVGEKSSYEQYF.

The chain is built from TRBV7-9 and TRBJ1-1. CDR1 SEHNR and CDR2 FQNEAQ come from the germline V gene (reference sequence). The CDR3 length is 13 residues. The CDR3 sequence is CASSPVHETEAFF.

CDR3 loop: CASSLGTQPGGYF. The chain employs TRBV11-3 and TRBJ2-7; TCRdb selects TRBD1, and the lack of DNA leaves this call unchecked. Germline CDR1 and CDR2: SGHNT and YENEEA. The CDR3 length is 13 residues.

The V and J genes are TRBV5-1 and TRBJ2-7; TCRdb lists TRBD1, though no DNA is available to test this call. Germline V gives CDR1 SGHRS, CDR2 YFSETQ. This CDR3 is built from 13 residues. The CDR3 is CASSLHRAHEQYF.

The rearrangement links TRBV7-8 to TRBJ2-2; TCRdb's D call, TRBD2, is unchecked because there is no DNA. CDR1 is SGHVS, CDR2 FQNEAQ, per germline. The CDR3 has 19 residues. The CDR3 loop is CASSLRLAGGPRGTGELFF. The whole variable domain, remainder taken from reference TRBV7-8 and TRBJ2-2, is GAGVSQSPRYKVAKRGQDVALRCDPISGHVSLFWYQQALGQGPEFLTYFQNEAQLDKSGLPSDRFFAERPEGSVSTLKIQRTQQEDSAVYLCASSLRLAGGPRGTGELFFGEGSRLTVL.